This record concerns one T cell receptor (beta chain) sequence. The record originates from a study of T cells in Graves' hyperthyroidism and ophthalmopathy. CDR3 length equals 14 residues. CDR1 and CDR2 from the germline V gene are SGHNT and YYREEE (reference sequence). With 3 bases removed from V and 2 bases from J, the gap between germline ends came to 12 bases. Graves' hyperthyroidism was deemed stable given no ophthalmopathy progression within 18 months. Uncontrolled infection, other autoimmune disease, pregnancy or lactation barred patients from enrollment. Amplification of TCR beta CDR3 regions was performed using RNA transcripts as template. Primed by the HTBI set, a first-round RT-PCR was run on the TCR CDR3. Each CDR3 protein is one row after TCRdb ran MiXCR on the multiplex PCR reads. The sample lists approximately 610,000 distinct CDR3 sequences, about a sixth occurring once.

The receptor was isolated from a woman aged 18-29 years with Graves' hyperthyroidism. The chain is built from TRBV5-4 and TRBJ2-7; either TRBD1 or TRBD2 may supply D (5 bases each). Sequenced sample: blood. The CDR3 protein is CASSSGRLPYEQYF. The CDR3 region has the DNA TGTGCCAGCAGCTCGGGACGACTCCCCTACGAGCAGTACTTC.